This T cell receptor beta chain came from a study of control samples from healthy donors and cancer patients. Libraries were prepared by immunoSEQ multiplex PCR; TCRdb keeps only in-frame clonotypes and omits some of them. The sample lists 150,000 or so clones, roughly 94% occurring once. The sample comprised blood. The receptor's source is a woman aged 40-49 years in good health.

DNA for the CDR3: TGCGCCAGCAGTGAGGGGCCCTCCTACGAGCAGTACTTC. It codes for CASSEGPSYEQYF. V gene TRBV10-1 combines with J gene TRBJ2-7; D is ambiguous. The V and J ends lost 2 bases and 0 bases respectively, with 5 bases between them. CDR3 size: 13 residues. Germline V CDR1 and CDR2: WNHNN, SYGVQD (reference sequence).